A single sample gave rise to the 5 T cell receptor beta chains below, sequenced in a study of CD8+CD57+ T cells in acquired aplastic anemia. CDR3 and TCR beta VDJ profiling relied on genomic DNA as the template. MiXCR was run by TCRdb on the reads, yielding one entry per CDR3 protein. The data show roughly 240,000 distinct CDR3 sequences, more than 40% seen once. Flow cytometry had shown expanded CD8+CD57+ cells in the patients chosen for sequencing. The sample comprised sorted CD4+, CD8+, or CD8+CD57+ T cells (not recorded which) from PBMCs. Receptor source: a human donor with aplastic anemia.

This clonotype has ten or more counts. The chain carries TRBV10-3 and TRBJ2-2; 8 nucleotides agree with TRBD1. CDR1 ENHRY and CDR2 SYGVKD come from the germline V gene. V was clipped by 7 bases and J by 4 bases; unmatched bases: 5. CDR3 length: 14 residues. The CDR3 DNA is TGTGCCATCAACCGACAGGGGAGCACCGGGGAGCTGTTTTTT. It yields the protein CAINRQGSTGELFF.

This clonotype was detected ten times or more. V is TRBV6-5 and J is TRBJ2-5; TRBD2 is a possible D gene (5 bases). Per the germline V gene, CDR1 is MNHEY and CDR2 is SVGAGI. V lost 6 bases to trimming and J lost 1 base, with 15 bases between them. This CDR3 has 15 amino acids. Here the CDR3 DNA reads TGTGCCAGCAGCCACGAGCGGATCTTCCAAGAGACCCAGTACTTC. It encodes CASSHERIFQETQYF.

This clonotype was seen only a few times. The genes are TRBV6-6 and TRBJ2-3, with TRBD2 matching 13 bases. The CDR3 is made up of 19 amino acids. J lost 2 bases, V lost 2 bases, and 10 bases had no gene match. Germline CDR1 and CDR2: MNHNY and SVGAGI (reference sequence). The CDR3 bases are TGTGCCAGCAGTTACAGGCGGTCGACTAGCGGGGGGTACACAGATACGCAGTATTTT. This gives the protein CASSYRRSTSGGYTDTQYF.

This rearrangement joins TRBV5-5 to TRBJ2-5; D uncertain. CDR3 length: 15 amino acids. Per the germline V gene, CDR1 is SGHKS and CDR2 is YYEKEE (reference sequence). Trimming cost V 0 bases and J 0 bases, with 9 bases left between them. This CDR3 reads CASSLGGSYQETQYF. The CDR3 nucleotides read TGTGCCAGCAGCTTGGGCGGATCCTACCAAGAGACCCAGTACTTC.

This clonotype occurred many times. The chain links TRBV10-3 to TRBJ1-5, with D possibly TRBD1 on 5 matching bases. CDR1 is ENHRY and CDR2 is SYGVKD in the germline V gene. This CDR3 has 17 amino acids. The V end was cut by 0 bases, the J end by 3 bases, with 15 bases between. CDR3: CAISESPEKGSNQPQHF. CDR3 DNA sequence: TGTGCCATCAGTGAGTCCCCGGAGAAGGGGTCCAATCAGCCCCAGCATTTT.